The clone carrying this T cell receptor beta chain was found many times. Its antigen remains unknown. The data were obtained in a study of CD8 T cells in ankylosing spondylitis. Study-level points and caveats: A number of the motif variants had already been described in reactive arthritis synovial fluid and blood.

TCRdb reanalysed the 5' RACE reads using MiXCR and keeps one entry per CDR3 protein. The table lists more than 150,000 distinct CDR3 sequences, 10% to 15% of them singletons. Per the germline V gene, CDR1 is LGHNA and CDR2 is YNFKEQ. V was pared by 2 bases and J by 6 bases, with 4 bases of the junction left unmatched. This CDR3 comprises 16 residues. The specimen was blood, either unsorted or a sorted T cell fraction (not recorded which). The V and J genes are TRBV4-2 and TRBJ2-2; 12 bases line up with TRBD2. This sequence was found in a female donor with ankylosing spondylitis or in good health (not recorded which). DNA of the CDR3: TGTGCCAGCAGCCAACTAGCGGGAGGGCCCGCCGGGGAGCTGTTTTTT. Amino acid sequence: CASSQLAGGPAGELFF.